The 20 T cell receptor beta chains below were found in one sample sequenced in a study of T cells in tuberculosis. Clones were read by immunoSEQ multiplex PCR, and TCRdb kept only the in-frame ones, dropping some. The sample lists 55,000 to 60,000 clones, roughly 90% occurring once. Thawed, overnight-rested PBMC were stained with GMM-loaded CD1B tetramer, viability dye and anti-CD3, then sorted. CD1B tetramers were loaded with Rhodococcus equi-derived C32 glucose monomycolate. Sample: CD1b-GMM tetramer-negative cells sorted from PBMCs. The receptors were gathered from an adult woman with latent tuberculosis.

The chain uses TRBV7-6 and TRBJ2-2; possibly TRBD2 for D (5 bases). The V gene's germline CDR1 is SGHVS and CDR2 FNYEAQ. The V and J ends lost 2 bases and 4 bases respectively, with 17 bases between them. The CDR3 totals 17 residues. Written as DNA, the CDR3 is TGTGCCAGCAGCTTAAGCCTTGTAGCGACCTCCACCGGGGAGCTGTTTTTT. Encoded protein: CASSLSLVATSTGELFF.

The rearrangement uses TRBV5-6 and TRBJ1-1, with D possibly matching TRBD1 (5 bases). This CDR3 comprises 15 residues. The germline CDR1 and CDR2 sequences are SGHDT and YYEEEE. V lost 4 bases and J 7 bases, leaving 20 bases between the germline ends. CDR3 nucleotide sequence: TGTGCCAGCAGCATCCTGACAGAAATTCTGAATGAAGCTTTCTTT. It encodes CASSILTEILNEAFF.

The chain uses TRBV9 and TRBJ2-3, with D maybe TRBD1 (6 bases). CDR1 and CDR2 (germline): SGDLS, YYNGEE. Trimming took off 4 bases at V and 6 bases at J, with 9 bases between the two ends. CDR3 length: 12 residues. The CDR3 nucleotides are TGTGCCAGCAGCCCAGGGGAGGATACGCAGTATTTT. Translation: CASSPGEDTQYF. The entire variable domain, with the rest obtained from reference TRBV9 and TRBJ2-3, is as follows: DSGVTQTPKHLITATGQRVTLRCSPRSGDLSVYWYQQSLDQGLQFLIQYYNGEERAKGNILERFSAQQFPDLHSELNLSSLELGDSALYFCASSPGEDTQYFGPGTRLTVL.

This chain links TRBV6-6 with TRBJ1-1, with 7 nucleotides matching TRBD1. Germline CDR1 is MNHNY and CDR2 is SVGAGI (reference sequence). Trimming took 6 bases from V and 4 from J; bases not matched to a gene: 8. CDR3 size: 14 residues. This CDR3 reads CASRKQGLGTEAFF. The CDR3 region has the DNA TGTGCCAGCAGGAAACAGGGGTTGGGCACTGAAGCTTTCTTT.

The chain has TRBV19 and TRBJ2-7, with 8 bases lining up with TRBD1. Germline CDR1 is LNHDA and CDR2 is SQIVND (reference sequence). This CDR3 contains 15 residues. The V gene end was trimmed by 5 bases and the J gene end by 2 bases; junction bases not matched to a gene: 8. Written as DNA, the CDR3 is TGTGCCAGTAGTCTATCGATCAGGGGGCCCTACGAGCAGTACTTC. Its protein product is CASSLSIRGPYEQYF.

The V gene is TRBV29-1, the J gene TRBJ2-7, with 7 bases aligning to TRBD1. Germline V gene data show CDR1 as SQVTM and CDR2 as ANQGSEA. This CDR3 is 12 amino acids long. The trim removed 7 bases at V and 4 bases at J, leaving 7 bases unmatched. In nucleotides, the CDR3 is TGCAGCGGTGGGACAGACCATTACGAGCAGTACTTC. Translating it yields CSGGTDHYEQYF.

J is TRBJ2-5 and V is TRBV27, with D perhaps TRBD1 (5 bases). Germline V lookup: CDR1 MNHEY, CDR2 SMNVEV (reference sequence). This CDR3 contains 14 residues. The germline V and J ends were trimmed by 3 bases and 4 bases, with 12 bases remaining between them. CDR3: CASSFSGFGETQYF. The CDR3, as DNA: TGTGCCAGCAGTTTTTCAGGGTTCGGAGAGACCCAGTACTTC.

V gene TRBV30 combines with J gene TRBJ1-5; TRBD1 aligns across 10 bases. Germline V lookup: CDR1 GTSNPN, CDR2 SVGIG (reference sequence). The CDR3 has 13 residues. V dropped 4 bases and J dropped 5; count of bases not matched to a gene: 2. The CDR3 region is CAWTGTGDQPQHF. In nucleotides, the CDR3 is TGTGCCTGGACCGGGACAGGGGATCAGCCCCAGCATTTT.

The CDR3 loop is CASSLTGQGAGEQFF. As DNA, the CDR3 is TGTGCCAGCAGCTTAACGGGCCAGGGGGCGGGCGAGCAGTTCTTC. This chain joins TRBV7-3 and TRBJ2-1; the match to TRBD1 covers 8 bases. V gave up 0 bases and J gave up 10 bases; unmatched junction bases: 8. CDR1 is SGHTA, CDR2 FQGTGA, per germline. The CDR3 is made up of 15 amino acids.

J is TRBJ2-5 and V is TRBV27, with 7 bases matching TRBD1. Germline CDR1 MNHEY, CDR2 SMNVEV (reference sequence). The V segment lost 3 bases and the J segment 4 bases; nucleotides outside the gene matches: 11. The CDR3 consists of 16 residues. CDR3 DNA sequence: TGTGCCAGCAGTTTTCGGGGCAGGGGGTCGTCAGAGACCCAGTACTTC. Translation: CASSFRGRGSSETQYF.

This rearrangement joins TRBV5-4 to TRBJ2-7, with D perhaps matching TRBD2 (5 bases). Deletions cut 0 bases from V and 0 bases from J, with 7 bases between. The CDR3 loop spans 14 amino acids. The V gene's germline CDR1 is SGHNT and CDR2 YYREEE (reference sequence). Here the CDR3 reads CASSLAAGSYEQYF. The CDR3 DNA reads TGTGCCAGCAGCTTGGCTGCGGGCTCCTACGAGCAGTACTTC.

This clone has just one count. The CDR3 loop is CASSQDWRGWGETQYF. The CDR3 coding sequence is TGCGCCAGCAGCCAAGACTGGCGGGGCTGGGGTGAGACCCAGTACTTC. The rearrangement joins TRBV4-1 to TRBJ2-5; weak D call: TRBD2 (6 bases). CDR3 length: 16 residues. Germline V gene lookup returns CDR1 MGHRA and CDR2 YSYEKL. V lost 0 bases and J lost 5, with 16 bases in between.

The rearrangement links TRBV5-1 to TRBJ1-4; D is unclear. The CDR3 totals 13 residues. V dropped 3 bases and J dropped 8 bases, with 11 bases sitting between them. CDR1 and CDR2 (germline): SGHRS, YFSETQ. CDR3 region: CASSSFGEEKLFF. The CDR3 coding sequence is TGCGCCAGCAGCTCTTTCGGGGAGGAAAAACTGTTTTTT.

This clone was seen only once. The CDR3 bases are TGTGCCAGCAGCTTACGACTAGCGGACACCGGGGAGCTGTTTTTT. This gives the protein CASSLRLADTGELFF. The chain carries TRBV7-8 and TRBJ2-2; 9 bases map to TRBD2. Trimming at V came to 2 bases and at J to 3 bases, leaving 1 base not matched to a gene. Germline V lookup: CDR1 SGHVS, CDR2 FQNEAQ. The CDR3 contains 15 residues.

The chain couples TRBV29-1 to TRBJ1-1; 8 nucleotides line up with TRBD1. Per germline, CDR1 SQVTM and CDR2 ANQGSEA. CDR3 size: 11 residues. Losses at the gene ends were 6 bases for V and 7 bases for J; bases not matched to a gene: 4. CDR3 region: CSVRTGIEAFF. CDR3 bases: TGCAGCGTCAGGACAGGGATTGAAGCTTTCTTT.

The V gene is TRBV7-3, the J gene TRBJ1-2; 9 nucleotides line up with TRBD1. After removal of 2 bases from V and 4 bases from J, the junction contained 8 bases not matched to a gene. CDR3 length equals 16 residues. The V gene's germline CDR1 is SGHTA and CDR2 FQGTGA. CDR3 DNA sequence: TGTGCCAGCAGCTTACGGCCCGGGACAGGGTGCTATGGCTACACCTTC. Its protein product is CASSLRPGTGCYGYTF.

This chain joins TRBV9 and TRBJ2-7; a possible D gene is TRBD2 (5 bases). The CDR3 has 17 amino acids. Germline V lookup: CDR1 SGDLS, CDR2 YYNGEE. Trimming cost V 4 bases and J 0 bases, with 20 bases left between them. The CDR3 sequence: CASSPSVGEIGSYEQYF. In DNA form, the CDR3 reads TGTGCCAGCAGCCCCTCGGTTGGGGAGATCGGCTCCTACGAGCAGTACTTC.

The J gene is TRBJ1-2, the V gene TRBV19; 7 bases are shared with TRBD1. The CDR3 length is 13 residues. V gave up 7 bases and J gave up 12 bases; unmatched junction bases: 14. Germline V gene sequence: CDR1 LNHDA, CDR2 SQIVND (reference sequence). The CDR3 nucleotides read TGTGCCAGTAACCCCTCGGACAGGCCCTCCCACACCTTC. This sequence encodes CASNPSDRPSHTF.

In its sample, this clone was seen a few times. The CDR3 spells CASSLEGAYGYTF. The CDR3, as DNA: TGTGCCAGCAGCTTGGAAGGAGCCTATGGCTACACCTTC. The V and J genes are TRBV5-4 and TRBJ1-2; D not certain. Trimming removed 0 bases from V and 4 bases from J, with 7 bases in between. This CDR3 is 13 amino acids long. Looked up from germline, CDR1 is SGHNT and CDR2 is YYREEE (reference sequence). Full variable domain (outside the CDR3, taken from reference TRBV5-4 and TRBJ1-2): ETGVTQSPTHLIKTRGQQVTLRCSSQSGHNTVSWYQQALGQGPQFIFQYYREEENGRGNFPPRFSGLQFPNYSSELNVNALELDDSALYLCASSLEGAYGYTFGSGTRLTVV.

The chain uses TRBV5-1 and TRBJ1-6, with a weak D call TRBD1 (6 bases). Germline loops: CDR1 SGHRS, CDR2 YFSETQ. With 5 bases removed from V and 7 bases from J, the gap between germline ends came to 13 bases. This CDR3 comprises 14 residues. CDR3 DNA: TGCGCCAGCAGTCATGGGACAACAAATTCACCCCTCCACTTT. Translated: CASSHGTTNSPLHF.